These 18 T cell receptor beta chains originate from one sample sequenced in a study of blood T cell repertoires in COVID-19. The assay was immunoSEQ multiplex PCR, and TCRdb's table has in-frame clones only and misses some. The sample has some 340,000 clones; around 84% are singletons. The sequencing input was peripheral blood. All receptors derive from a woman between 18 and 29 years old with acute or convalescent COVID-19.

The rearrangement joins TRBV7-9 to TRBJ1-2, with 9 positions matching TRBD1. J lost 4 bases, V lost 5 bases, and 5 bases had no gene match. The germline V gene has CDR1 SEHNR and CDR2 FQNEAQ (reference sequence). The CDR3 runs 14 residues. The DNA of the CDR3 is TGTGCCAGCAGCCCACAGGGGGCCTCCTATGGCTACACCTTC. The encoded protein is CASSPQGASYGYTF.

The genes are TRBV29-1 and TRBJ2-3, with 7 bases aligning to TRBD1. Germline V lookup: CDR1 SQVTM, CDR2 ANQGSEA. With 6 bases clipped from V and 1 base from J, the junction kept 10 bases outside the gene matches. This CDR3 is built from 15 residues. The chain's CDR3 is CSVAGTEGRTDTQYF. The CDR3 DNA reads TGCAGCGTCGCCGGGACAGAAGGACGCACAGATACGCAGTATTTT.

CDR3 nucleotide sequence: TGTGCCAGCAGTTCAGGGGGCTCCTACGAGCAGTACTTC. It is translated as CASSSGGSYEQYF. The chain is built from TRBV6-5 and TRBJ2-7; 7 bases are a match to TRBD1. Trimming removed 4 bases from V and 0 bases from J; junction bases left unmatched: 0. Germline CDR1 MNHEY, CDR2 SVGAGI. The CDR3 is 13 residues long.

This clone was recorded once. J is TRBJ1-6 and V is TRBV20-1; tentative D call: TRBD1 (6 bases). This CDR3 spans 11 amino acids. Germline CDR1 reads DFQATT; CDR2 reads SNEGSKA (reference sequence). V was pared by 6 bases and J by 11 bases, with 11 bases between. The CDR3 DNA sequence: TGCAGTGCATTACAGGGTGCACCCCTCCACTTT. Its translation is CSALQGAPLHF.

This clone was detected many times. The chain combines TRBV27 with TRBJ1-6; D is unclear. This CDR3 has 13 residues. CDR1 MNHEY and CDR2 SMNVEV come from the germline V gene (reference sequence). The V end was cut by 3 bases, the J end by 8 bases, with 8 bases between. The CDR3 sequence: CASSLNSYSPLHF. The CDR3 DNA reads as TGTGCCAGCAGTTTGAATAGTTATTCACCCCTCCACTTT.

CDR3 protein: CAISGQVNQPQHF. CDR3 DNA: TGTGCCATCAGTGGGCAGGTAAATCAGCCCCAGCATTTT. This chain links TRBV10-3 with TRBJ1-5; the D is unclear. The CDR3 loop spans 13 amino acids. V lost 4 bases and J lost 4, with 8 bases in between. Germline values: CDR1 ENHRY, CDR2 SYGVKD.

This clone came up once. The V call is TRBV10-3, the J call TRBJ1-6, with D possibly TRBD1 on 6 matching bases. Germline CDR1 ENHRY, CDR2 SYGVKD. CDR3 size: 13 residues. The V gene lost 10 bases and the J gene lost 6 bases, with 13 bases spanning the gap. This CDR3 is CASAGALNSPLHF. CDR3 DNA sequence: TGTGCCAGCGCGGGGGCTCTTAATTCACCCCTCCACTTT.

J is TRBJ2-7 and V is TRBV15; D possibly corresponds to TRBD2 (6 bases). Looked up from germline, CDR1 is LNHNV and CDR2 is YYDKDF (reference sequence). V lost 1 base to trimming and J lost 3 bases, with 16 bases between them. The CDR3 length is 16 residues. The CDR3 DNA reads as TGTGCCACCAGCAGAGCGGGGACGCCCGGGGGCTACGAGCAGTACTTC. Amino acids: CATSRAGTPGGYEQYF. Together with reference TRBV15 and TRBJ2-7, the CDR3 gives the full variable domain: DAMVIQNPRYQVTQFGKPVTLSCSQTLNHNVMYWYQQKSSQAPKLLFHYYDKDFNNEADTPDNFQSRRPNTSFCFLDIRSPGLGDTAMYLCATSRAGTPGGYEQYFGPGTRLTVT.

The V call is TRBV2, the J call TRBJ1-2; D might be TRBD1 (6 bases). V was cut by 6 bases and J by 2 bases, with 10 bases left in between. CDR1 and CDR2 (germline): SNHLY, FYNNEI. The CDR3 contains 13 residues. The CDR3 loop reads CASRGGPNYGYTF. In nucleotides, the CDR3 is TGTGCCAGCAGGGGGGGGCCCAACTATGGCTACACCTTC.

In nucleotides, the CDR3 is TGTGCCATCAGTGAGCCGGGAGATCACTACGAGCAGTACTTC. As protein: CAISEPGDHYEQYF. This chain uses TRBV10-3 with TRBJ2-7; D possibly corresponds to TRBD2 (6 bases). The germline V gene has CDR1 ENHRY and CDR2 SYGVKD. The CDR3 is 14 residues long. The V end lost 2 bases, the J end lost 3 bases, and 11 bases lay between the germline ends.

The chain couples TRBV4-1 to TRBJ1-4; a possible D gene is TRBD1 (6 bases). V lost 5 bases to trimming and J lost 4 bases, with 14 bases between them. The CDR3 is 15 residues long. Germline CDR1 and CDR2: MGHRA and YSYEKL. CDR3 protein: CASSDPGQNNEKLFF. The CDR3 bases are TGCGCCAGCAGCGACCCCGGACAGAATAATGAAAAACTGTTTTTT.

The rearrangement uses TRBV7-6 and TRBJ1-3, with 10 bases aligning to TRBD1. The CDR3 consists of 16 residues. Germline loops: CDR1 SGHVS, CDR2 FNYEAQ. J gave up 9 bases and V 4 bases, and 12 bases lay outside the gene matches. This CDR3 reads CASSSPCGQGGVTIYF. The CDR3 bases are TGTGCCAGCAGCTCCCCGTGCGGACAGGGGGGAGTCACCATATATTTT.

The chain couples TRBV24-1 to TRBJ1-4; D is ambiguous. The germline gives CDR1 KGHDR, CDR2 SFDVKD. V gave up 4 bases and J gave up 0 bases, with 8 bases separating them. The CDR3 length is 15 residues. This chain's CDR3 is CATSDRSTTNEKLFF. The CDR3 DNA reads TGTGCCACCAGTGACAGATCCACAACTAATGAAAAACTGTTTTTT.

This clone has more than one count but fewer than ten. This rearrangement joins TRBV15 to TRBJ1-2; TRBD1 might be the D (5 bases). Germline CDR1 reads LNHNV; CDR2 reads YYDKDF (reference sequence). The CDR3 totals 17 residues. Deletions cut 2 bases from V and 5 bases from J, with 21 bases between. This CDR3 is CATSRRPGNLPPYGYTF. CDR3 coding DNA: TGTGCCACCAGCAGACGGCCAGGGAACTTGCCCCCATATGGCTACACCTTC.

The V call is TRBV19, the J call TRBJ2-2; the match to TRBD1 covers 11 bases. Germline V lookup: CDR1 LNHDA, CDR2 SQIVND (reference sequence). The V gene end was trimmed by 1 base and the J gene end by 7 bases; junction bases not matched to a gene: 8. The CDR3 extends over 17 amino acids. The CDR3 loop is CASSIAQDRGPGGELFF. The CDR3 DNA reads as TGTGCCAGTAGTATAGCCCAGGACAGGGGGCCGGGCGGGGAGCTGTTTTTT.

The V gene is TRBV6-1, the J gene TRBJ2-7, with TRBD1 as a possible D gene (5 bases). V was cut by 2 bases and J by 3 bases, with 14 bases left in between. This CDR3 has 15 amino acids. In germline, CDR1 is MNHNS, CDR2 SASEGT. The CDR3 sequence is CASSEPFRQSYEQYF. In DNA form, the CDR3 reads TGTGCCAGCAGTGAACCCTTCCGACAGAGCTACGAGCAGTACTTC.

The chain couples TRBV19 to TRBJ1-1; 10 bases match TRBD1. V dropped 4 bases and J dropped 1; count of bases not matched to a gene: 3. This CDR3 is built from 15 residues. Germline V gene sequence: CDR1 LNHDA, CDR2 SQIVND (reference sequence). The CDR3: CASSTWTGGNTEAFF. In nucleotides, the CDR3 is TGTGCCAGTAGTACCTGGACAGGGGGGAACACTGAAGCTTTCTTT.

The rearrangement links TRBV18 to TRBJ2-7; 12 bases map to TRBD2. Germline CDR1 is KGHSH and CDR2 is LQKENI. The CDR3 extends over 15 amino acids. The ends lost 2 bases at V and 6 bases at J; junction bases unmatched: 5. The chain's CDR3 is CASSPASGRASEQYF. The DNA for the CDR3 is TGTGCCAGCTCACCAGCTAGCGGGAGGGCATCCGAGCAGTACTTC.